This TCR beta chain is drawn from a study of blood T cell repertoires in COVID-19 (dated by TCRdb to about 2020). Concerning the study at large: Samples covering the acute and convalescent phases of COVID-19 were provided by collaborators in the United States, Italy and Spain. Samples came from the ongoing ImmuneRACE study (first 160 participants) plus 1,254 subjects from 6 global collaborators. The material from the prospective study consisted of cDNA or gDNA derived from T cells, B-cell-depleted T cells, or PBMCs. The repertoires were released in a freely available public database meant as a resource for research on the immune response to SARS-CoV-2. Nearly every sample came with metadata listing a de-identified subject ID, COVID-19 status, age in years and sex. Where available, HLA class I and class II types were obtained from metadata supplied by the sample provider rather than from assay-based typing. The dataset comprised deeply sampled blood TCRbeta repertoires from subjects exposed to, actively infected with, or recovered from COVID-19. Overall study outcomes, separate from this receptor: How much clinical and demographic metadata was included differed by source and by participant, and the metadata was provided uncurated.

V and J are trimmed by 5 bases and 7 bases, and the gene matches miss 5 bases of the junction. The germline V gene specifies SQVTM as CDR1 and ANQGSEA as CDR2. Reading from cysteine to phenylalanine, the CDR3 counts 12 amino acids. The entry retains the CDR3 DNA only, 36 bases that are in frame from base 1. Whole blood was collected in K2EDTA tubes by collaborating institutions according to the institutions' own protocols. For TCRbeta analysis, collaborators shipped samples as frozen whole blood, isolated PBMCs, or DNA extracted from either of those sample types. About this clone: This clone's antigen is unknown. Base qualities are missing; no much larger clone stands one base away.

The immunoSEQ Assay, a bias-controlled multiplex PCR, was used to amplify TCRbeta CDR3 regions from genomic DNA. The source study handled its data this way. Nucleated cell counts per sample were estimated from amplification of reference gene primers within the assay. To quantify the absolute abundance of each unique TCRbeta CDR3 rearrangement, sequence reads were collapsed and filtered. For each sample, productive Simpson clonality was calculated by taking the square root of Simpson's diversity index across productive rearrangements. TCRdb carries this immuneACCESS record with in-frame sequences only. Its versions omit some clonotypes, under half of them owing to an unresolved V gene in the studies checked, with the rest unexplained. V, J and clone size are those of that table, while D and trimming were read from the DNA. Present in this sample are some 120,000 clones, about 83% of which were seen just once. Around 13% of the sample is in the top ten clones.

The V and J genes are TRBV29-1 and TRBJ1-2, with 9 bases aligning to TRBD1. The receptor's source is a human donor in a cohort sampled during active COVID-19. The sequenced sample was peripheral blood. The CDR3 has the sequence CSVRTGATGYTF. The bases read TGCAGCGTTCGGACAGGGGCGACTGGCTACACCTTC.